One and the same sample provided the 17 T cell receptor beta chains below, sequenced in a study of cytomegalovirus exposure and HLA in healthy donors. With 60 Vbeta and 13 Jbeta primers, the PCR was carried out. Clones were read by immunoSEQ multiplex PCR, and TCRdb kept only the in-frame ones, dropping some. The table includes around 150,000 clones, roughly 71% detected once. The source material was PBMCs. These TCRs come from a woman in her fifties or sixties in good health and CMV-seropositive.

This chain uses TRBV7-8 with TRBJ1-6; D not resolved. Trimming left V 5 bases short and J 7 bases short, with 12 bases between. CDR3 length: 14 residues. Germline CDR1 and CDR2: SGHVS and FQNEAQ. The CDR3 sequence is CASSLTVANSPLHF. As DNA, the CDR3 is TGTGCCAGCAGCCTCACCGTAGCAAATTCACCCCTCCACTTT.

The rearrangement uses TRBV25-1 and TRBJ2-1; the match to TRBD1 covers 9 bases. Germline V gives CDR1 MGHDK, CDR2 SYGVNS. The CDR3 is 15 amino acids. V lost 3 bases and J lost 12; bases outside the gene matches: 12. CDR3 loop: CASSDTGGAGIRQFF. The CDR3 DNA follows: TGTGCCAGCAGTGACACAGGGGGCGCAGGAATTAGGCAGTTCTTC. The complete variable domain, with remaining parts taken from reference TRBV25-1 and TRBJ2-1, reads EADIYQTPRYLVIGTGKKITLECSQTMGHDKMYWYQQDPGMELHLIHYSYGVNSTEKGDLSSESTVSRIRTEHFPLTLESARPSHTSQYLCASSDTGGAGIRQFFGPGTRLTVL.

The chain uses TRBV5-6 and TRBJ1-4, with TRBD1 identical over 8 bases. Losses at the gene ends were 2 bases for V and 8 bases for J; bases not matched to a gene: 2. The CDR3 extends over 13 amino acids. Germline V gives CDR1 SGHDT, CDR2 YYEEEE. This chain's CDR3 is CASSFSGGEKLFF. For the CDR3, the DNA is TGTGCCAGCAGCTTTTCAGGGGGCGAAAAACTGTTTTTT.

This chain joins TRBV7-8 and TRBJ2-2, with 9 bases fitting TRBD2. The germline CDR1 and CDR2 sequences are SGHVS and FQNEAQ. The CDR3 extends over 17 amino acids. After removal of 4 bases from V and 6 bases from J, the junction contained 12 bases not matched to a gene. The CDR3 spells CASSWKDSSGDPGELFF. The DNA for the CDR3 is TGTGCCAGCAGCTGGAAGGACTCTAGCGGGGATCCCGGGGAGCTGTTTTTT.

This rearrangement joins TRBV9 to TRBJ2-1, with a weak D call TRBD2 (5 bases). Germline lookup yields CDR1 SGDLS and CDR2 YYNGEE. The CDR3 contains 15 residues. V lost 0 bases and J 3 bases, leaving 10 bases between the germline ends. CDR3 bases: TGTGCCAGCAGCGTAGGGACGGGGAACTACAATGAGCAGTTCTTC. Encoded protein: CASSVGTGNYNEQFF.

The V call is TRBV5-1, the J call TRBJ1-2; 7 bases are a match to TRBD1. V shed 0 bases and J 5 bases; nucleotides not matched to a gene: 4. Germline assignment: CDR1 SGHRS and CDR2 YFSETQ. The CDR3 loop spans 14 amino acids. In nucleotides, the CDR3 is TGCGCCAGCAGCTTGGGAGGGGGCGATTATGGCTACACCTTC. Translation: CASSLGGGDYGYTF.

V is TRBV18 and J is TRBJ2-4, with 7 bases aligning to TRBD2. This CDR3 spans 15 amino acids. From germline, CDR1 is KGHSH and CDR2 LQKENI. The V segment lost 5 bases and the J segment 7 bases; nucleotides outside the gene matches: 11. This chain's CDR3 is CASSSRGTTENIQYF. In nucleotides, the CDR3 is TGTGCCAGCTCATCTCGGGGGACTACTGAGAACATTCAGTACTTC.

With respect to this clone: Other DNA sequences in the same sample also yield this CDR3. The chain couples TRBV5-1 to TRBJ1-1; a weak D match, TRBD1 (6 bases). Trimming took 4 bases from V and 1 from J, leaving 11 bases between them. This CDR3 is 14 amino acids long. The germline gives CDR1 SGHRS, CDR2 YFSETQ. The DNA for the CDR3 is TGCGCCAGCAGCGCGGACAGAGCGAACACTGAAGCTTTCTTT. This gives the protein CASSADRANTEAFF.

This CDR3 is CASTRGTGYTF. For the CDR3, the DNA is TGCGCCTCAACCCGGGGGACTGGCTACACCTTC. The J gene is TRBJ1-2, the V gene TRBV4-1; possibly TRBD1 for D (5 bases). V lost 11 bases, J lost 7 bases, and 14 bases lay in between. The CDR3 is 11 residues long. The germline gives CDR1 MGHRA, CDR2 YSYEKL.

V usage is TRBV2 and J usage is TRBJ2-7; D ambiguous. CDR3 length: 15 amino acids. Per the germline V gene, CDR1 is SNHLY and CDR2 is FYNNEI. The V end lost 4 bases, the J end lost 0 bases, and 13 bases lay between the germline ends. The CDR3, as DNA: TGTGCCAGCAGTGGAGAAGACGGGTACTCCTACGAGCAGTACTTC. Translation gives CASSGEDGYSYEQYF.

The J gene is TRBJ1-6, the V gene TRBV6-1; D call uncertain. Trimming took 2 bases from V and 0 from J, leaving 14 bases between them. This CDR3 spans 18 amino acids. Germline V gene lookup returns CDR1 MNHNS and CDR2 SASEGT. CDR3 DNA: TGTGCCAGCAGTGAACCACGCGCATCGAGCTCCTATAATTCACCCCTCCACTTT. This codes for CASSEPRASSSYNSPLHF.

The rearrangement links TRBV5-1 to TRBJ1-1; a weak D match, TRBD1 (5 bases). Germline CDR1 is SGHRS and CDR2 is YFSETQ. V was shortened by 0 bases and J by 0 bases, with 12 bases between the two germline ends. The CDR3 has 16 amino acids. This CDR3 reads CASSLETAIMNTEAFF. CDR3 coding DNA: TGCGCCAGCAGCTTGGAGACAGCTATAATGAACACTGAAGCTTTCTTT.

The chain combines TRBV5-1 with TRBJ2-4, with 8 bases matching TRBD1. This CDR3 region has 15 residues. With V trimmed by 3 bases and J by 7 bases, 9 bases remained unmatched. Germline values: CDR1 SGHRS, CDR2 YFSETQ. The DNA for the CDR3 is TGCGCCAGCAGCTCCCTCGGGACAGGAGTGAACATTCAGTACTTC. Protein: CASSSLGTGVNIQYF.

The V and J genes are TRBV6-5 and TRBJ1-1, with TRBD1 matching 7 bases. The junction had 3 bases not matched to a gene; V was cut back by 2 bases and J by 3 bases. CDR1 and CDR2 (germline): MNHEY, SVGAGI. The CDR3 has 14 residues. CDR3 nucleotides: TGTGCCAGCAGTTACCCGGGACAGTACACTGAAGCTTTCTTT. As protein: CASSYPGQYTEAFF.

The chain joins TRBV28 to TRBJ1-3; the D is unclear. This CDR3 spans 14 amino acids. From germline, CDR1 is MDHEN and CDR2 SYDVKM. Trimming stripped 2 bases from V and 4 bases from J, with 9 bases between. CDR3 amino acids: CASSLGGMGNTIYF. The CDR3 bases are TGTGCCAGCAGTTTAGGAGGGATGGGAAACACCATATATTTT.

The chain is built from TRBV5-1 and TRBJ2-1; the D gene is possibly TRBD1 (7 bases). This CDR3 contains 13 residues. Trimming cost V 4 bases and J 8 bases, with 13 bases left between them. Per the germline V gene, CDR1 is SGHRS and CDR2 is YFSETQ. The CDR3 region is CASSAGQLDEQFF. CDR3 nucleotides: TGCGCCAGCAGCGCGGGACAGTTGGATGAGCAGTTCTTC.

The V and J genes are TRBV5-1 and TRBJ2-3; 9 positions agree with TRBD2. CDR3 length equals 15 residues. Per the germline V gene, CDR1 is SGHRS and CDR2 is YFSETQ. V lost 1 base to trimming and J lost 2 bases; unmatched junction nucleotides: 2. As DNA, the CDR3 is TGCGCCAGCAGCTTGAGCGGGGGGTTCACAGATACGCAGTATTTT. Residues: CASSLSGGFTDTQYF.